The rows below give T cell receptor beta chains drawn from one sample of a study of blood T cell repertoires in COVID-19. Generated by immunoSEQ multiplex PCR, the TCRdb table keeps only in-frame clones and is missing some. The sample lists about 220,000 clones, approximately 83% seen once, with 3% to 3.5% in the top ten. Sequenced: peripheral blood. The receptors shown here come from a woman aged 25-40 years who had recovered from COVID-19. CDR3s include the opening cysteine and the closing phenylalanine or tryptophan. Each record gives: V gene, D gene, clone size, J gene, CDR3 DNA, CDR3 protein. A D gene is named only where the DNA matches it firmly. Size is stated for part of the rows, as once, few or many counts, or as a class when the clone is expanded.

>TRBV18|.|.|TRBJ1-2
TGTGCCAGCTCACCATCGGATGGCTACACCTTC
CASSPSDGYTF
>TRBV10-1|TRBD1|once|TRBJ2-7
TGCGCCAGCAGTGGGTACCGGGACAGGGACGACGAGCAGTACTTC
CASSGYRDRDDEQYF
>TRBV29-1|TRBD1|few|TRBJ2-7
TGCAGCGTTGCACGGACAGGGGGCGAGCAGTACTTC
CSVARTGGEQYF
>TRBV18|TRBD2|.|TRBJ2-2
TGTGCCAGCTCACCTTCTAACGGGAGGTTGAACACCGGGGAGCTGTTTTTT
CASSPSNGRLNTGELFF
>TRBV9|.|.|TRBJ1-4
TGTGCCAGCAGCGCCCAGACGGGTAATGAAAAACTGTTTTTT
CASSAQTGNEKLFF
>TRBV10-3|TRBD2|.|TRBJ2-1
TGTGCCACCAGTGTGTCGACTAGCGGGAGGGATGAGCAGTTCTTC
CATSVSTSGRDEQFF
>TRBV6-6|TRBD1|.|TRBJ1-5
TGTGCCAGTCGGGACAGGGGATATGTTCAGCCCCAGCATTTT
CASRDRGYVQPQHF
>TRBV24-1|.|.|TRBJ2-3
TGTGCCACCAGCGGGTCTAGCACAGATACGCAGTATTTT
CATSGSSTDTQYF
>TRBV30|TRBD1|once|TRBJ2-2
TGTGCCTGGACCCGGGGACAGGGTATCATCGGGGAGCTGTTTTTT
CAWTRGQGIIGELFF
>TRBV28|.|.|TRBJ2-7
TGTGCCAGCAGTTTATTCCGGTTCTCCTACGAGCAGTACTTC
CASSLFRFSYEQYF
>TRBV6-5|.|.|TRBJ2-3
TGTGCCAGCAGTTACCAGGTTCCGAGCACAGATACGCAGTATTTT
CASSYQVPSTDTQYF
>TRBV19|.|.|TRBJ1-1
TGTGCCAGTAGTGTCAACCAGGGCGCTGAAGCTTTCTTT
CASSVNQGAEAFF
>TRBV21-1|.|.|TRBJ2-7
TGTGCCAGCAGCAGGACAGCGGCCATCCACTACGAGCAGTACTTC
CASSRTAAIHYEQYF
>TRBV10-3|TRBD2|.|TRBJ2-2
TGTGCCATCAGTGAGTCCGGGGGGGACACCGGGGAGCTGTTTTTT
CAISESGGDTGELFF
>TRBV7-9|.|.|TRBJ1-2
TGTGCCAGCAGTTTACAGATTAACTATGGCTACACCTTC
CASSLQINYGYTF
>TRBV4-1|TRBD1|.|TRBJ2-7
TGCGCCAGTGGGCGGACGGGACAGTCCTACGAGCAGTACTTC
CASGRTGQSYEQYF
>TRBV7-3|.|few|TRBJ1-1
TGTGCCAGCAGCTTAGACGGGTCGAACACTGAAGCTTTCTTT
CASSLDGSNTEAFF
>TRBV11-2|TRBD2|.|TRBJ2-5
TGTGCCAGCAGCCCCACCATGGGTGGCGGGGGGATTCAAGAGACCCAGTACTTC
CASSPTMGGGGIQETQYF
>TRBV13|TRBD1|.|TRBJ1-2
TGTGCCAGCAGCTTGGGACAGAATAAGTGGAATGGCTACACCTTC
CASSLGQNKWNGYTF
>TRBV18|.|once|TRBJ1-3
TGTGCCAGCTCACCGTCGGGGGACTCCTACTCTGGAAACACCATATATTTT
CASSPSGDSYSGNTIYF
>TRBV24-1|TRBD1|.|TRBJ2-2
TGTGCCTCCGGGACAGGGAGGGAAACCGGGGAGCTGTTTTTT
CASGTGRETGELFF